The 14 T cell receptor beta chains presented below share a single source sample, sequenced in a study of T cell changes during pregnancy in multiple sclerosis. Profiled with immunoSEQ multiplex PCR; TCRdb holds only in-frame clones, not every one. In the table there are about 40,000 clones, over 70% of which are singletons. The sequencing here drew on peripheral blood, taken in the first trimester of pregnancy. The origin of the receptors is a female donor in good health, enrolled as a control in a pregnancy study.

The chain employs TRBV4-2 and TRBJ2-3, with 7 positions matching TRBD2. Germline CDR1 reads LGHNA; CDR2 reads YNFKEQ. The trim removed 0 bases at V and 3 bases at J, leaving 3 bases unmatched. CDR3 length: 15 amino acids. CDR3 residues: CASSQEVGGTDTQYF. The DNA for the CDR3 is TGTGCCAGCAGCCAAGAAGTGGGAGGGACAGATACGCAGTATTTT.

This clone showed up just once. The chain has TRBV7-3 and TRBJ1-1, with 7 bases lining up with TRBD1. The CDR3 loop spans 16 amino acids. The germline V gene has CDR1 SGHTA and CDR2 FQGTGA. Unmatched junction bases numbered 9, after V lost 5 bases and J lost 0 bases. The CDR3 spells CASSIYRGWVNTEAFF. In DNA, the CDR3 is TGTGCCAGCAGCATTTACAGGGGTTGGGTGAACACTGAAGCTTTCTTT.

This clone has just a few counts. The V and J genes are TRBV5-5 and TRBJ1-3; the D gene is possibly TRBD1 (5 bases). The CDR3 has 14 residues. V was shortened by 7 bases and J by 3 bases, with 14 bases between the two germline ends. Germline CDR1 is SGHKS and CDR2 is YYEKEE (reference sequence). CDR3 DNA: TGTGCCAGCGACCAGGACACGGGTGGAAACACCATATATTTT. Its protein product is CASDQDTGGNTIYF. The entire variable domain, with the rest obtained from reference TRBV5-5 and TRBJ1-3, is as follows: DAGVTQSPTHLIKTRGQQVTLRCSPISGHKSVSWYQQVLGQGPQFIFQYYEKEERGRGNFPDRFSARQFPNYSSELNVNALLLGDSALYLCASDQDTGGNTIYFGEGSWLTVV.

The chain carries TRBV7-3 and TRBJ2-1; 7 positions agree with TRBD2. The CDR3 runs 15 residues. V lost 1 base to trimming and J lost 6 bases; unmatched junction nucleotides: 6. Germline CDR1 is SGHTA and CDR2 is FQGTGA. The CDR3 loop reads CASSLNSGGANEQFF. CDR3 coding DNA: TGTGCCAGCAGCTTAAATTCGGGAGGAGCCAATGAGCAGTTCTTC.

V and J are TRBV5-6 and TRBJ2-1; 8 nucleotides match TRBD2. CDR1 is SGHDT, CDR2 YYEEEE, per germline. The length of the CDR3 is 15 residues. V was clipped by 4 bases and J by 6 bases; unmatched bases: 9. CDR3 nucleotide sequence: TGTGCCAGCAGCGGGGCGGGAGGATTAGGCAATGAGCAGTTCTTC. This codes for CASSGAGGLGNEQFF.

The gene calls are TRBV7-9 and TRBJ2-5; possible D gene TRBD2, 5 bases. CDR3 size: 14 residues. Germline loops: CDR1 SEHNR, CDR2 FQNEAQ (reference sequence). The V and J ends lost 1 base and 5 bases respectively, with 11 bases between them. DNA of the CDR3: TGTGCCAGCAGCTTAGGGCGGGCGGGTGAGACCCAGTACTTC. Protein product: CASSLGRAGETQYF. The whole variable domain, filled in from reference TRBV7-9 and TRBJ2-5, reads DTGVSQNPRHKITKRGQNVTFRCDPISEHNRLYWYRQTLGQGPEFLTYFQNEAQLEKSRLLSDRFSAERPKGSFSTLEIQRTEQGDSAMYLCASSLGRAGETQYFGPGTRLLVL.

The genes are TRBV10-3 and TRBJ2-5, with 9 bases that match TRBD2. CDR3 size: 18 residues. The junction had 12 bases not matched to a gene; V was cut back by 0 bases and J by 4 bases. Germline CDR1 ENHRY, CDR2 SYGVKD. CDR3 in DNA: TGTGCCATCAGTGAGTCGGGTAGCGGGGGTCCAAAGGGAGAGACCCAGTACTTC. Its translation: CAISESGSGGPKGETQYF.

The chain combines TRBV6-5 with TRBJ2-7; tentatively, D is TRBD1 (6 bases). V was cut by 4 bases and J by 1 base, with 17 bases left in between. Germline-derived CDR1 and CDR2 are MNHEY and SVGAGI. The CDR3 sequence is 16 residues long. The CDR3 here is CASSSLQGLLSYEQYF. CDR3 DNA sequence: TGTGCCAGCAGTTCTCTACAGGGCCTCCTTTCCTACGAGCAGTACTTC.

The rearrangement links TRBV7-9 to TRBJ2-3, with TRBD2 matching 8 bases. V gave up 0 bases and J gave up 0 bases; unmatched junction bases: 5. CDR1 is SEHNR and CDR2 is FQNEAQ in the germline V gene (reference sequence). The CDR3 has 17 residues. The CDR3 DNA is TGTGCCAGCAGCTTAGCCAGCGCGGGAGGTAGCACAGATACGCAGTATTTT. Translation: CASSLASAGGSTDTQYF.

This chain links TRBV5-6 with TRBJ1-6; D unresolved. The V gene lost 0 bases and the J gene lost 7 bases, with 5 bases spanning the gap. This CDR3 region has 13 residues. CDR1 is SGHDT, CDR2 YYEEEE, per germline. CDR3 protein: CASSLAGNSPLHF. CDR3 coding DNA: TGTGCCAGCAGCTTGGCGGGGAATTCACCCCTCCACTTT.

CDR3 loop: CASSLSTTSTDTQYF. The DNA of the CDR3 is TGTGCCAGCAGTTTATCGACTACAAGCACAGATACGCAGTATTTT. The chain is built from TRBV28 and TRBJ2-3; D perhaps matches TRBD2 (5 bases). The CDR3 totals 15 residues. V was clipped by 1 base and J by 0 bases, with 8 bases between them. The germline gives CDR1 MDHEN, CDR2 SYDVKM.

This chain uses TRBV2 with TRBJ1-1; no firm D call. The V gene's germline CDR1 is SNHLY and CDR2 FYNNEI. The V end was cut by 0 bases, the J end by 3 bases, with 11 bases between. The CDR3 length is 15 residues. The CDR3 region is CASSEARYDDTEAFF. In DNA, the CDR3 is TGTGCCAGCAGTGAAGCACGGTATGATGACACTGAAGCTTTCTTT.

The gene calls are TRBV7-2 and TRBJ2-1; tentative D call: TRBD1 (6 bases). Trimming took 0 bases from V and 0 from J, leaving 9 bases between them. The CDR3 extends over 16 amino acids. The germline V gene encodes CDR1 SGHTA and CDR2 FQGNSA. In nucleotides, the CDR3 is TGTGCCAGCAGCTTAGCAGACAGGTCCTCCTACAATGAGCAGTTCTTC. Protein: CASSLADRSSYNEQFF.

In its sample, this clone is medium-sized. The chain couples TRBV4-3 to TRBJ2-1, with 8 bases aligning to TRBD2. J lost 4 bases, V lost 1 base, and 6 bases had no gene match. This CDR3 is 16 amino acids long. Germline values: CDR1 LGHNA, CDR2 YSLEER. CDR3 nucleotide sequence: TGCGCCAGCAGCCAAGGGGCGGGGGGCCGATACAATGAGCAGTTCTTC. Translation gives CASSQGAGGRYNEQFF.